The 21 T cell receptor beta chains below come from one sample, sequenced in a study of blood T cell repertoires in COVID-19. Only in-frame clones appear in the TCRdb table, and some are missing; sequencing was by immunoSEQ multiplex PCR. In the table there are around 140,000 clones, roughly 84% of which are singletons. The sequenced sample was peripheral blood. Every receptor here comes from a man in his sixties with acute or convalescent COVID-19.

The chain carries TRBV3-1 (or the pseudogene TRBV3-2) and TRBJ2-2; 10 positions agree with TRBD1. CDR3 length equals 16 residues. CDR1 LGHDT and CDR2 YNNKEL come from the germline V gene (reference sequence). The trim removed 2 bases at V and 4 bases at J, leaving 4 bases unmatched. CDR3 DNA: TGTGCCAGCAGCCAACAACGACAGGGGGCCACCGGGGAGCTGTTTTTT. It is translated as CASSQQRQGATGELFF.

The CDR3 bases are TGTGCCACCAGTGATCAAACAGGGATTTTCGGAGAGACCCAGTACTTC. It encodes CATSDQTGIFGETQYF. The chain carries TRBV24-1 and TRBJ2-5; a weak D match, TRBD1 (6 bases). Trimming stripped 3 bases from V and 4 bases from J, with 17 bases between. Per germline, CDR1 KGHDR and CDR2 SFDVKD. The CDR3 is 16 residues long.

The chain couples TRBV18 to TRBJ1-1, with TRBD1 matching 9 bases. The germline V gene has CDR1 KGHSH and CDR2 LQKENI. This CDR3 is 20 amino acids long. V was clipped by 3 bases and J by 4 bases; unmatched bases: 21. In DNA, the CDR3 is TGTGCCAGCTCACCCTCCTCCTTAGGGACAGGGCAGGTGGGGGCCACTGAAGCTTTCTTT. This encodes CASSPSSLGTGQVGATEAFF.

Here the CDR3 reads CASSLANTGGHGEKLFF. CDR3 sequence (DNA): TGCGCCAGCAGCTTGGCCAACACAGGGGGACATGGGGAAAAACTGTTTTTT. V gene TRBV5-1 combines with J gene TRBJ1-4; TRBD1 matches 8 bases. Germline loops: CDR1 SGHRS, CDR2 YFSETQ. CDR3 size: 17 residues. J gave up 8 bases and V 0 bases, and 12 bases lay outside the gene matches.

The chain carries TRBV24-1 and TRBJ2-2, with D possibly TRBD1 on 6 matching bases. The V gene's germline CDR1 is KGHDR and CDR2 SFDVKD. This CDR3 has 17 amino acids. V lost 0 bases and J 3 bases, leaving 13 bases between the germline ends. The CDR3 sequence: CATSDLKGVHDTGELFF. As DNA, the CDR3 is TGTGCCACCAGTGATTTGAAGGGGGTCCATGACACCGGGGAGCTGTTTTTT.

The gene calls are TRBV9 and TRBJ2-7; 7 positions match TRBD1. The CDR3 totals 14 residues. The trim removed 4 bases at V and 3 bases at J, leaving 7 bases unmatched. Looked up from germline, CDR1 is SGDLS and CDR2 is YYNGEE. The DNA for the CDR3 is TGTGCCAGCAGCTTCGACAGGGCAGGCTACGAGCAGTACTTC. Translated, it gives CASSFDRAGYEQYF. The variable domain in full, completed from reference TRBV9 and TRBJ2-7, reads DSGVTQTPKHLITATGQRVTLRCSPRSGDLSVYWYQQSLDQGLQFLIQYYNGEERAKGNILERFSAQQFPDLHSELNLSSLELGDSALYFCASSFDRAGYEQYFGPGTRLTVT.

The rearrangement joins TRBV29-1 to TRBJ1-1; TRBD1 aligns across 7 bases. The CDR3 is 14 amino acids. The ends lost 8 bases at V and 0 bases at J; junction bases unmatched: 9. CDR1 is SQVTM and CDR2 is ANQGSEA in the germline V gene. CDR3 DNA sequence: TGCAGCACTAGACAGGGACCCCTGAACACTGAAGCTTTCTTT. Residues: CSTRQGPLNTEAFF.

V is TRBV5-1 and J is TRBJ2-2, with 11 bases identical to TRBD2. V lost 4 bases to trimming and J lost 4 bases; unmatched junction nucleotides: 6. The germline CDR1 and CDR2 sequences are SGHRS and YFSETQ. This CDR3 spans 16 amino acids. The CDR3 DNA follows: TGCGCCAGCAGCCTTAGCGGGAGGGCCATCACCGGGGAGCTGTTTTTT. Protein product: CASSLSGRAITGELFF.

V and J are TRBV5-5 and TRBJ1-5, with a possible D match to TRBD1 (5 bases). Germline CDR1 SGHKS, CDR2 YYEKEE (reference sequence). The V gene lost 4 bases and the J gene lost 0 bases, with 11 bases spanning the gap. The CDR3 has 15 amino acids. In DNA form, the CDR3 reads TGTGCCAGCAGCACAGACAGTTATAGCAATCAGCCCCAGCATTTT. Encoded protein: CASSTDSYSNQPQHF.

V and J are TRBV19 and TRBJ1-2, with TRBD1 matching over 8 bases. Unmatched junction bases numbered 8, after V lost 5 bases and J lost 3 bases. The CDR3 spans 15 residues. Germline V CDR1 and CDR2: LNHDA, SQIVND (reference sequence). CDR3 sequence: CASSHGQGVYYGYTF. For the CDR3, the DNA is TGTGCCAGTAGTCACGGACAGGGCGTCTACTATGGCTACACCTTC.

There are a few counts of this clone. V usage is TRBV5-5 and J usage is TRBJ1-2; 10 bases map to TRBD1. This CDR3 spans 17 amino acids. Germline CDR1 reads SGHKS; CDR2 reads YYEKEE (reference sequence). The trim removed 4 bases at V and 4 bases at J, leaving 13 bases unmatched. The DNA of the CDR3 is TGTGCCAGCAGCCTTTACTCCGACAGGGGGCTACTCTATGGCTACACCTTC. Translation: CASSLYSDRGLLYGYTF.

The rearrangement links TRBV19 to TRBJ2-7; 7 nucleotides line up with TRBD2. The CDR3 length is 16 residues. The germline CDR1 and CDR2 sequences are LNHDA and SQIVND (reference sequence). The J segment lost 2 bases and the V segment lost 6 bases, leaving 13 bases of the junction unmatched. The CDR3 coding sequence is TGTGCCAGTAGCTTCCGGGCGAGCGGGGTCCCCTACGAGCAGTACTTC. As protein: CASSFRASGVPYEQYF.

The V gene is TRBV5-1, the J gene TRBJ2-3, with 9 bases aligning to TRBD2. The CDR3 runs 15 residues. Trimming cost V 3 bases and J 7 bases; bases outside gene matches: 9. Germline V gene lookup returns CDR1 SGHRS and CDR2 YFSETQ. The CDR3 region is CASSSLAGNENTQYF. Here the CDR3 DNA reads TGCGCCAGCAGCTCTCTAGCGGGGAACGAGAATACGCAGTATTTT.

The sample holds one count of this clone. The chain couples TRBV5-1 to TRBJ2-3, with D possibly TRBD2 on 5 matching bases. The CDR3 has 14 residues. Germline assignment: CDR1 SGHRS and CDR2 YFSETQ. Trimming removed 0 bases at V and 4 bases at J, with 9 bases between. The CDR3 DNA sequence: TGCGCCAGCAGCTTGGCCCTAGCTGCAGATACGCAGTATTTT. This sequence encodes CASSLALAADTQYF.

The chain combines TRBV18 with TRBJ2-1, with D possibly TRBD1 on 6 matching bases. Trimming stripped 2 bases from V and 5 bases from J, with 13 bases between. Germline CDR1 and CDR2: KGHSH and LQKENI. The CDR3 sequence is 15 residues long. The CDR3 loop is CASSPGGRGDNEQFF. In DNA form, the CDR3 reads TGTGCCAGCTCACCAGGGGGCAGAGGGGACAATGAGCAGTTCTTC.

This sequence joins TRBV5-1 and TRBJ2-1, with TRBD2 matching 7 bases. V lost 4 bases to trimming and J lost 3 bases; unmatched junction nucleotides: 7. Germline V CDR1 and CDR2: SGHRS, YFSETQ. The length of the CDR3 is 15 residues. CDR3 nucleotide sequence: TGCGCCAGCAGCCCCGACCAGCGGGGCTACAATGAGCAGTTCTTC. It encodes CASSPDQRGYNEQFF.

The chain employs TRBV7-9 and TRBJ1-1; 10 nucleotides match TRBD1. This CDR3 is 17 amino acids long. Trimming removed 0 bases from V and 5 bases from J; junction bases left unmatched: 9. The germline V gene has CDR1 SEHNR and CDR2 FQNEAQ (reference sequence). The CDR3 nucleotides read TGTGCCAGCAGCTTAGCGACCGGGACAGGGGTGGGGACTGAAGCTTTCTTT. It translates to CASSLATGTGVGTEAFF. The full variable domain, with the rest looked up from reference TRBV7-9 and TRBJ1-1, is DTGVSQNPRHKITKRGQNVTFRCDPISEHNRLYWYRQTLGQGPEFLTYFQNEAQLEKSRLLSDRFSAERPKGSFSTLEIQRTEQGDSAMYLCASSLATGTGVGTEAFFGQGTRLTVV.

V and J are TRBV30 and TRBJ1-1; TRBD1 aligns across 7 bases. V was pared by 2 bases and J by 0 bases, with 6 bases of the junction left unmatched. Germline V gives CDR1 GTSNPN, CDR2 SVGIG (reference sequence). This CDR3 is built from 15 residues. In nucleotides, the CDR3 is TGTGCCTGGAGTAAGTACAGGGGCGTGAACACTGAAGCTTTCTTT. This codes for CAWSKYRGVNTEAFF.

This clone appeared a single time. V gene TRBV5-1 combines with J gene TRBJ1-5; the D is unclear. Germline loops: CDR1 SGHRS, CDR2 YFSETQ. V lost 0 bases and J lost 9, with 10 bases in between. There are 13 residues in the CDR3. CDR3 coding DNA: TGCGCCAGCAGCTTGGAGTTGGCTGCGCCCCAGCATTTT. Amino acids: CASSLELAAPQHF.

The chain couples TRBV5-1 to TRBJ2-5, with TRBD1 identical over 8 bases. This CDR3 spans 15 amino acids. V gave up 3 bases and J gave up 0 bases; unmatched junction bases: 4. Germline V gene sequence: CDR1 SGHRS, CDR2 YFSETQ. The CDR3 loop reads CASSWEDRDQETQYF. As DNA, the CDR3 is TGCGCCAGCAGCTGGGAGGACAGGGACCAAGAGACCCAGTACTTC.

The J gene is TRBJ2-2, the V gene TRBV4-1; 10 bases line up with TRBD2. Germline CDR1 and CDR2: MGHRA and YSYEKL. V lost 4 bases and J lost 0; bases outside the gene matches: 8. The CDR3 has 18 residues. DNA of the CDR3: TGCGCCAGCAGCCCAGTTTACAGCGGGAGGGCGAACACCGGGGAGCTGTTTTTT. Encoded protein: CASSPVYSGRANTGELFF.